This T cell receptor (beta chain) was recovered during a study of OX40 agonist ivuxolimab in advanced cancers. The CDR3 sequence is 15 residues long. Germline V gene sequence: CDR1 LGHNA, CDR2 YSLEER. Trimming cost V 4 bases and J 2 bases; bases outside gene matches: 7. TCRdb's table, derived via immunoSEQ multiplex PCR, lists solely in-frame clones and lacks some. The table includes around 60,000 clones, over 60% detected once. The receptor was derived from an adult with an advanced solid tumor such as melanoma, head and neck, liver or kidney cancer. Specimen: CD4+ or CD8+ T cells sorted from blood, collected in a trial of the OX40 agonist ivuxolimab. The chain carries TRBV4-3 and TRBJ1-2; TRBD1 aligns across 7 bases. In DNA, the CDR3 is TGCGCCAGCAGCCTGGCGAGGGGACAGAACTATGGCTACACCTTC. It encodes CASSLARGQNYGYTF.